This TCR beta chain was profiled in a study of metastatic and nonmetastatic thyroid tumors. Study-level information: A comparison of repertoires was made across blood and tumor or nodule tissue from malignant and benign thyroid patients. Study-level findings and limits: Reported TCR beta diversity, measured in blood and tumor, was significantly higher for malignant thyroid tumors than for benign nodules.

Ahead of thyroid surgery, no patient had received treatment of any kind. The CDR3 totals 14 residues. V was clipped by 6 bases and J by 6 bases, with 17 bases between them. CDR1 and CDR2 (germline): MDHEN, SYDVKM. Comments on this clone: Its target is unknown.

Original processing notes: The distant-metastasis classifier for papillary thyroid cancer was built from CDR3 differences across clinicopathological groups. With MiXCR, TCRdb reprocessed the PCR reads. V and J calls and clone size were set by TCRdb, not the authors. The table has more than 65,000 clones, 14% seen once; the top ten hold approximately 6.1%. V usage is TRBV28 and J usage is TRBJ2-5; D gene ambiguous. This TCR came from a male donor with papillary thyroid cancer or a benign thyroid nodule (not recorded which). Some clones in this sample may be carry-over from other donors' samples. Material: blood. DNA for the CDR3: TGTGCCAGCAGGGCGGCGCTGTGGTATAAGACCCAGTACTTC. Its protein is CASRAALWYKTQYF.